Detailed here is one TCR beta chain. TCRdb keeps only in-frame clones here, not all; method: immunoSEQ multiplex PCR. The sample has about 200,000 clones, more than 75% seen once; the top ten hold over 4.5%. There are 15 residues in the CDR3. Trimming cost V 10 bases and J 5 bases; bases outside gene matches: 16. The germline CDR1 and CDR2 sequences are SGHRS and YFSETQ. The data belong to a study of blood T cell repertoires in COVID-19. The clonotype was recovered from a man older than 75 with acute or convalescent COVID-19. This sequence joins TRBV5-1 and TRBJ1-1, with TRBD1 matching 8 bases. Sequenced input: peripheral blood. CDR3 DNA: TGCGCCTCAAAAGCGGTGCCACAGGGGGGAACTGAAGCTTTCTTT. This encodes CASKAVPQGGTEAFF.